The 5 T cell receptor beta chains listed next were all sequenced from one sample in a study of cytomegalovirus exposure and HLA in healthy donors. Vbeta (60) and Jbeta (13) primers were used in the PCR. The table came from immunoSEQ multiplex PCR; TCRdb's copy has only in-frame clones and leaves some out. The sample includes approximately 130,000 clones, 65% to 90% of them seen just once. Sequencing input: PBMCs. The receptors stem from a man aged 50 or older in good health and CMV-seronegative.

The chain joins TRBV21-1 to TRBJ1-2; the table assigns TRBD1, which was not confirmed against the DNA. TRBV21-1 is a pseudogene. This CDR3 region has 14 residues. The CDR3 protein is CASRIQGIDYGYTF. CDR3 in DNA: TGTGCCAGCAGGATACAGGGAATAGACTATGGCTACACCTTC.

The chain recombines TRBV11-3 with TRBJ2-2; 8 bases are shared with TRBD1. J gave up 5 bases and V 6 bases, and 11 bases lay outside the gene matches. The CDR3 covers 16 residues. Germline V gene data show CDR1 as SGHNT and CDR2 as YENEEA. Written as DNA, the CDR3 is TGTGCCAGCAGTTTTACAGGGGGTTCGAGGACCGGGGAGCTGTTTTTT. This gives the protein CASSFTGGSRTGELFF.

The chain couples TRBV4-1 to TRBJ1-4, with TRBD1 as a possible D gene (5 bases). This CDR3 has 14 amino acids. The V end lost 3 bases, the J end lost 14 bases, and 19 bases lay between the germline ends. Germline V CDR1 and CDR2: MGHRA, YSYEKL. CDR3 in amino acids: CASSHRYKGGGLFF. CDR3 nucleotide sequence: TGCGCCAGCAGCCACCGCTACAAAGGCGGGGGGCTGTTTTTT.

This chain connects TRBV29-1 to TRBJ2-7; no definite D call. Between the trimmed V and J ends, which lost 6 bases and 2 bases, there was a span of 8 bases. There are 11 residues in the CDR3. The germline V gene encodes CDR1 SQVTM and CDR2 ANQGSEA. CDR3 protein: CSVPGAYEQYF. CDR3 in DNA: TGCAGCGTGCCTGGAGCCTACGAGCAGTACTTC.

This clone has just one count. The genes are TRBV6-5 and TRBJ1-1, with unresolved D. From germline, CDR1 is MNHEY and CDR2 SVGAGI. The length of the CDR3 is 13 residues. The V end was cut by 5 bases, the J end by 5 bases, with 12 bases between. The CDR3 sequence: CASSMTPRTEAFF. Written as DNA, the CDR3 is TGTGCCAGCAGTATGACTCCGAGGACTGAAGCTTTCTTT.